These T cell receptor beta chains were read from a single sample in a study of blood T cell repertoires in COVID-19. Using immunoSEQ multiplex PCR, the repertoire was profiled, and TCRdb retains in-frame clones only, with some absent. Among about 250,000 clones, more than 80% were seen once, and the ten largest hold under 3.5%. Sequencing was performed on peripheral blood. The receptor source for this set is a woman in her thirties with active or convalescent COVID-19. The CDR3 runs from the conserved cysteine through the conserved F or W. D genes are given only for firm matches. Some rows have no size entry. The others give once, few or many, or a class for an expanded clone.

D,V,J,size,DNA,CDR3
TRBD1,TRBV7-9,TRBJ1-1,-,TGTGCCAGCAGCGGGCAGGACAGGTTAAACACTGAAGCTTTCTTT,CASSGQDRLNTEAFF
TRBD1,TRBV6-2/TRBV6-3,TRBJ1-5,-,TGTGCCAGCAGTTACTACCAGGGGGCCGTTAAACAGCCCCAGCATTTT,CASSYYQGAVKQPQHF
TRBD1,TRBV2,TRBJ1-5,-,TGTGCCAGCAGCCCAGACAGGGGGCAGGGCAATCAGCCCCAGCATTTT,CASSPDRGQGNQPQHF
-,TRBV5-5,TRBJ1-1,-,TGTGCCAGCAGCTTCTCGGTCATGAACACTGAAGCTTTCTTT,CASSFSVMNTEAFF
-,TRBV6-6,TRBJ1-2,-,TGTGCCAGCAGTTACGAGGCAGCCGGCGACTATGGCTACACCTTC,CASSYEAAGDYGYTF
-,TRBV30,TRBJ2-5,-,TGTGCCTGGAGTTCACAGGGAACGGAGACCCAGTACTTC,CAWSSQGTETQYF
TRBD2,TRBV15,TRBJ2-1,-,TGTGCCACCAGCTTTAGGGGAGGGTCCCAGTTCTTC,CATSFRGGSQFF
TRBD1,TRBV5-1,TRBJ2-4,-,TGCGCCAGCAGCTCCGACAGGGTGGCAAACATTCAGTACTTC,CASSSDRVANIQYF
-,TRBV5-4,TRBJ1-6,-,TGTGCCAGCAGCTTACAGGGAGGGAATTCACCCCTCCACTTT,CASSLQGGNSPLHF
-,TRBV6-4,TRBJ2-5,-,TGTGCCAGCAGTGAATTTTTAGCGGATGAAGAGACCCAGTACTTC,CASSEFLADEETQYF
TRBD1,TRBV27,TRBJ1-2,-,TGTGCCAGCAGTATGAGGGACAGGTTCTATGGCTACACCTTC,CASSMRDRFYGYTF
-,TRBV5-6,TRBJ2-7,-,TGTGCCAGCAGCTTGGTGGGGAGGGGGACCTCCTACGAGCAGTACTTC,CASSLVGRGTSYEQYF
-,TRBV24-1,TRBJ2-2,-,TGTGCCACCAGTGATTTCGGACAGTTCAACACCGGGGAGCTGTTTTTT,CATSDFGQFNTGELFF
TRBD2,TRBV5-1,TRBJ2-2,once,TGCGCCAGCAGCTCCTTAGCGGGGGGGATCACCGGGGAGCTGTTTTTT,CASSSLAGGITGELFF
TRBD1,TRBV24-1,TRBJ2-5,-,TGTGCCACCAGTGACACCCGGACAGGGCAAGAGACCCAGTACTTC,CATSDTRTGQETQYF
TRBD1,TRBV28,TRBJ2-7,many,TGTGCCAGCCTTAGTTTGGGACAGGGGTTTTCAGGAGAGCAGTACTTC,CASLSLGQGFSGEQYF
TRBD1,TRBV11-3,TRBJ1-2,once,TGTGCCAGCAGCTTTTCCGGGACAGGGGCGGACTATGGCTACACCTTC,CASSFSGTGADYGYTF
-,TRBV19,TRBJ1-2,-,TGTGCCAGTAGTATAGCCCACAGAGACTATGGCTACACCTTC,CASSIAHRDYGYTF
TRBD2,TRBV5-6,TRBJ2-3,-,TGTGCCAGCAGCCGTCCGGGACTAGCAGATACGCAGTATTTT,CASSRPGLADTQYF
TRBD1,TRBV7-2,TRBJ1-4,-,TGTGCCAGCAGCTCCCGGACAGGGAGAAATGAAAAACTGTTTTTT,CASSSRTGRNEKLFF
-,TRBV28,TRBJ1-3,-,TGTGCCAGCAGTTCAGGAGGGGTTGGCTCTGGAAACACCATATATTTT,CASSSGGVGSGNTIYF
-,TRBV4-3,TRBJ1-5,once,TGCGCCAGCAGCCAAGATAGCCGACCCAATCAGCCCCAGCATTTT,CASSQDSRPNQPQHF
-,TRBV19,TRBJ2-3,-,TGTGCCAGTAGTATAAGATCACAGCTTGGCACAGATACGCAGTATTTT,CASSIRSQLGTDTQYF
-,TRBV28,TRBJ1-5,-,TGTGCCAGCACCGACCCCGGGACACATCAGCCCCAGCATTTT,CASTDPGTHQPQHF
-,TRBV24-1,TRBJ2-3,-,TGTGCCACCAGTGACGGTAGCACAGATACGCAGTATTTT,CATSDGSTDTQYF
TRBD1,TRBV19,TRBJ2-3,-,TGTGCCAGTAGTATTAGGATTCAGGGGGCAGGAGGGACAGATACGCAGTATTTT,CASSIRIQGAGGTDTQYF
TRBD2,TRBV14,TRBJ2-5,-,TGTGCCAGCAGTCCCGGGACTAGCTTGGGGGCCAAGACCCAGTACTTC,CASSPGTSLGAKTQYF
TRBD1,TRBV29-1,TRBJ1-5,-,TGCAGCGTTCTGATAGGACAGGGGGTCGGTAGCAATCAGCCCCAGCATTTT,CSVLIGQGVGSNQPQHF
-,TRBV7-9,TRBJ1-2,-,TGTGCCAGCAGCTTAGAGCGAGGCGACGGCTACACCTTC,CASSLERGDGYTF
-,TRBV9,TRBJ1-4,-,TGTGCCAGCAGCCCCGTAAATCGTGCAACTAATGAAAAACTGTTTTTT,CASSPVNRATNEKLFF
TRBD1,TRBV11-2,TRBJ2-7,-,TGTGCCAGCAGCTTTCCGGGACAGGGGGCTGATAAGCAGTACTTC,CASSFPGQGADKQYF
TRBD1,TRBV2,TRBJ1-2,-,TGTGCCAGCAGGGCGGACAGGGCAGCTAACTATGGCTACACCTTC,CASRADRAANYGYTF